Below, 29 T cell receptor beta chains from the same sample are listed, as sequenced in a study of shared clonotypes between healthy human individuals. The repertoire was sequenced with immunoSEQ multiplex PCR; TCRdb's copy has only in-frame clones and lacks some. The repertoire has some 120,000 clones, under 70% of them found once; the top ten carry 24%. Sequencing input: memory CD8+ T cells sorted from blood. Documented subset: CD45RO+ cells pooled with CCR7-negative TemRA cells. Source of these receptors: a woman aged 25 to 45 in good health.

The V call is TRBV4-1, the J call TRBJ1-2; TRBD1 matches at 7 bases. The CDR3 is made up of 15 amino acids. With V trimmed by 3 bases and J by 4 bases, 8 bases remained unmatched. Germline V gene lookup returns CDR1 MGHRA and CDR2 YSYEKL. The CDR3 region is CASSHRTGDSYGYTF. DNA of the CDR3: TGCGCCAGCAGCCACCGAACAGGGGATAGCTATGGCTACACCTTC.

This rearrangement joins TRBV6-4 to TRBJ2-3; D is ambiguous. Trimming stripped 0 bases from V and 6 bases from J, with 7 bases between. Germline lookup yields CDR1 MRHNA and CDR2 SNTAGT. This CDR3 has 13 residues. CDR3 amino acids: CASSDSASDTQYF. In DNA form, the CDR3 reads TGTGCCAGCAGTGACTCGGCGTCGGATACGCAGTATTTT.

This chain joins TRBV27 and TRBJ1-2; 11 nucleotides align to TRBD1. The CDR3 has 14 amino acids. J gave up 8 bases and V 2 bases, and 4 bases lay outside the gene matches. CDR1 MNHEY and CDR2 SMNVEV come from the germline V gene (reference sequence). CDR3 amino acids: CASSLGQGALGYTF. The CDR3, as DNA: TGTGCCAGCAGTTTAGGACAGGGGGCACTAGGCTACACCTTC.

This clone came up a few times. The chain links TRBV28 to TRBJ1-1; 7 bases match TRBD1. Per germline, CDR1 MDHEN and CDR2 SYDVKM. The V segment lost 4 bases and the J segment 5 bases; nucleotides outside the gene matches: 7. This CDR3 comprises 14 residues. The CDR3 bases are TGTGCCAGCAGTTCAGACAGGGTGGGGACTGAAGCTTTCTTT. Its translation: CASSSDRVGTEAFF.

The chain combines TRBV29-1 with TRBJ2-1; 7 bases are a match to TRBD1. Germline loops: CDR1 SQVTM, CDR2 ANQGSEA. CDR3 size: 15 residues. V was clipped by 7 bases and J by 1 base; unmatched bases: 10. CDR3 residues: CSGTGGIFSYNEQFF. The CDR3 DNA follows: TGCAGCGGGACAGGCGGCATCTTTTCCTACAATGAGCAGTTCTTC.

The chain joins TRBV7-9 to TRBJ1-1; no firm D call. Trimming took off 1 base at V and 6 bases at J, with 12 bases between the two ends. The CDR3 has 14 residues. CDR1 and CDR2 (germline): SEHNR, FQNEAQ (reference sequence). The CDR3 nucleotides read TGTGCCAGCAGCTTAGTTGTGGGAGCCGCTGAAGCTTTCTTT. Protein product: CASSLVVGAAEAFF.

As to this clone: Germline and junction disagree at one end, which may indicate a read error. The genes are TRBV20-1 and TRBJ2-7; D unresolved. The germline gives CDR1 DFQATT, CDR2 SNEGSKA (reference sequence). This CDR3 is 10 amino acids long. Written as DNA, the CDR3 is TGCAGTGCTGGAGACTACGAGCAGTACTTC. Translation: CSAGDYEQYF.

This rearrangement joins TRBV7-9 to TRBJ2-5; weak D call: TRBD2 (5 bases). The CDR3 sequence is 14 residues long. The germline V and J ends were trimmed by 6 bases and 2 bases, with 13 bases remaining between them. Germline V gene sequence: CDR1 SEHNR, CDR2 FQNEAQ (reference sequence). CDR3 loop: CASRRTGPQETQYF. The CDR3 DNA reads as TGTGCCAGCAGGCGGACTGGGCCTCAAGAGACCCAGTACTTC.

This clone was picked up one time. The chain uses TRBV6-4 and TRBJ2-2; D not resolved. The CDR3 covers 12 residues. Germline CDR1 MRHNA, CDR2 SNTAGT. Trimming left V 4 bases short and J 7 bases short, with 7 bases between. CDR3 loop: CASSGIDGELFF. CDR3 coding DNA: TGTGCCAGCAGTGGCATAGACGGGGAGCTGTTTTTT.

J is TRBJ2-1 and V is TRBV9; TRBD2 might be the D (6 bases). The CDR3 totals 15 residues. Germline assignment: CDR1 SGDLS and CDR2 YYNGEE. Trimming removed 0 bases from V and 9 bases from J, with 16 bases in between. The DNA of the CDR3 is TGTGCCAGCAGCGTAGTGGCTAGGTCCGGGGGTGAGCAGTTCTTC. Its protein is CASSVVARSGGEQFF.

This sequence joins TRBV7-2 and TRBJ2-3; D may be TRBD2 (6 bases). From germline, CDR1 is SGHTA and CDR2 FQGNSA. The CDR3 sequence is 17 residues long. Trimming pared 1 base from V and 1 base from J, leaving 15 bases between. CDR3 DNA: TGTGCCAGCAGCTTAGAACTTTGTAGCGGATGCACAGATACGCAGTATTTT. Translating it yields CASSLELCSGCTDTQYF.

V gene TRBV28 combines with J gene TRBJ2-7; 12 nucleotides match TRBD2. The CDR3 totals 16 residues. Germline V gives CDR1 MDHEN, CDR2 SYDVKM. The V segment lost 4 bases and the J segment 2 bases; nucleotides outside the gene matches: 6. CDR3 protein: CASSSGLAGSPYEQYF. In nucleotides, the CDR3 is TGTGCCAGCAGTTCTGGACTAGCGGGGTCCCCCTACGAGCAGTACTTC.

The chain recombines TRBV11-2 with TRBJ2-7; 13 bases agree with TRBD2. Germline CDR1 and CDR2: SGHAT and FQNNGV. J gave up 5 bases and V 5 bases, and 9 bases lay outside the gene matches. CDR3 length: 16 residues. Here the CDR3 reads CASSQGLAGEGHEQYF. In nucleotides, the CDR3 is TGTGCCAGCAGCCAAGGACTAGCGGGGGAGGGCCACGAGCAGTACTTC. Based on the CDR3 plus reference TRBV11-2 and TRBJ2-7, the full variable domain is EAGVAQSPRYKIIEKRQSVAFWCNPISGHATLYWYQQILGQGPKLLIQFQNNGVVDDSQLPKDRFSAERLKGVDSTLKIQPAKLEDSAVYLCASSQGLAGEGHEQYFGPGTRLTVT.

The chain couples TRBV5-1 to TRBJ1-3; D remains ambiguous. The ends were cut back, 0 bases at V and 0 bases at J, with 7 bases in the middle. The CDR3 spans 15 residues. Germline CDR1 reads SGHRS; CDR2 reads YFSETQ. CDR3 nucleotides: TGCGCCAGCAGCTTGGGACTGTTCTCTGGAAACACCATATATTTT. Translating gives CASSLGLFSGNTIYF.

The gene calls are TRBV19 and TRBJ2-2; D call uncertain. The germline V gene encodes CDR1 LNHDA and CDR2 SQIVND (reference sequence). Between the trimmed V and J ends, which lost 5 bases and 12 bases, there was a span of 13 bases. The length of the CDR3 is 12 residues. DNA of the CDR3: TGTGCCAGTAGTCTGCCGGCCCCGAAGCTGTTTTTT. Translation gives CASSLPAPKLFF.

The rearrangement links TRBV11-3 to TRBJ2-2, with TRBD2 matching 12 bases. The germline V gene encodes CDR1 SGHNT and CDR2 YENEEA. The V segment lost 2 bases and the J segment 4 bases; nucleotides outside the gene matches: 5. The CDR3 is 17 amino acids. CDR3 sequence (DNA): TGTGCCAGCAGCTTACAAGCTAGCGGGAGGGTCACCGGGGAGCTGTTTTTT. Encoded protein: CASSLQASGRVTGELFF.

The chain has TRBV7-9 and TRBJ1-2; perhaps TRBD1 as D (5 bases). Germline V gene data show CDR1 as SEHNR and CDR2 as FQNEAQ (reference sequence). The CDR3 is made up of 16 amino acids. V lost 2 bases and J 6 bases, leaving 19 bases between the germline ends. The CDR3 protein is CASSLPPRWGPNGYTF. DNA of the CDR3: TGTGCCAGCAGCTTACCCCCTCGGTGGGGACCTAATGGCTACACCTTC.

This chain's CDR3 is CASMAWTEIFLGENTEAFF. The CDR3 coding sequence is TGTGCCAGTATGGCGTGGACAGAAATATTCCTTGGGGAGAACACTGAAGCTTTCTTT. J is TRBJ1-1 and V is TRBV19, with a weak D call TRBD1 (6 bases). CDR1 is LNHDA and CDR2 is SQIVND in the germline V gene (reference sequence). Trimming left V 7 bases short and J 1 base short, with 28 bases between. The CDR3 is made up of 19 amino acids.

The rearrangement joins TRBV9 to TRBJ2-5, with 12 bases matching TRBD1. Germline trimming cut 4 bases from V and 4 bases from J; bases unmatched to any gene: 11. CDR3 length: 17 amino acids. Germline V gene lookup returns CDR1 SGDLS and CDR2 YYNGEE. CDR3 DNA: TGTGCCAGCAGCATACGGACCGGGACAGGGGGCGGAGAGACCCAGTACTTC. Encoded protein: CASSIRTGTGGGETQYF.

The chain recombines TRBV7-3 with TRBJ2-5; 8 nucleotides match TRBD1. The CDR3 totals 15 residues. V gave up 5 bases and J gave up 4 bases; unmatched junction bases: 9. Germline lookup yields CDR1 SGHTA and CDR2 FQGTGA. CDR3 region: CASSHGQGGPETQYF. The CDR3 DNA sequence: TGTGCCAGCAGCCACGGACAGGGTGGTCCAGAGACCCAGTACTTC. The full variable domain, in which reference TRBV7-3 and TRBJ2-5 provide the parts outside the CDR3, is GAGVSQTPSNKVTEKGKYVELRCDPISGHTALYWYRQSLGQGPEFLIYFQGTGAADDSGLPNDRFFAVRPEGSVSTLKIQRTERGDSAVYLCASSHGQGGPETQYFGPGTRLLVL.

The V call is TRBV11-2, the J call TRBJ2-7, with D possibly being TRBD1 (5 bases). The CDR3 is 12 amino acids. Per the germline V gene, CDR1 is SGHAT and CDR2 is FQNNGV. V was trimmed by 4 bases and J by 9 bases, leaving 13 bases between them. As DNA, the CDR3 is TGTGCCAGCAGCTCAGGGCGCGTCTGGCAGTACTTC. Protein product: CASSSGRVWQYF.

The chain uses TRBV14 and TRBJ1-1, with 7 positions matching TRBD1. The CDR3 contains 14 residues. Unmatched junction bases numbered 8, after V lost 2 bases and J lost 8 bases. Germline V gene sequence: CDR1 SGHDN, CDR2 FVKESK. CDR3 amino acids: CASSQSTGASEAFF. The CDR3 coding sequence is TGTGCCAGCAGCCAAAGCACAGGGGCGTCCGAAGCTTTCTTT.

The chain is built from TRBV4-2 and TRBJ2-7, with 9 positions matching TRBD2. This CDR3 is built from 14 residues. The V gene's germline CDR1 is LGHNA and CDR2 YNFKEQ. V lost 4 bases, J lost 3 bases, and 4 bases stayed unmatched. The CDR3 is CASSPGLASYEQYF. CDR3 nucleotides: TGTGCCAGCAGCCCCGGACTAGCGAGCTACGAGCAGTACTTC.

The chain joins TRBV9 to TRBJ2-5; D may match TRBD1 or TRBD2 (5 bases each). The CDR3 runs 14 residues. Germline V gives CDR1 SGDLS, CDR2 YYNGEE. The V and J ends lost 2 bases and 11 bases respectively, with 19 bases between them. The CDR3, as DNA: TGTGCCAGCAGCGTGTCGTGGGGGACGGAAGAGCAGTACTTC. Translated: CASSVSWGTEEQYF.

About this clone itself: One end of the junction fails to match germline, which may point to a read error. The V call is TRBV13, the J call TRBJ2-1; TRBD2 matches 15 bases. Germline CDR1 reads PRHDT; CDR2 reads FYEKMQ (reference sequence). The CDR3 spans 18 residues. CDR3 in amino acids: CASSVGLAGGYTYNEQFF. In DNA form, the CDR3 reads TGTGCCAGCAGCGTAGGACTAGCGGGAGGGTACACCTACAATGAGCAGTTCTTC.

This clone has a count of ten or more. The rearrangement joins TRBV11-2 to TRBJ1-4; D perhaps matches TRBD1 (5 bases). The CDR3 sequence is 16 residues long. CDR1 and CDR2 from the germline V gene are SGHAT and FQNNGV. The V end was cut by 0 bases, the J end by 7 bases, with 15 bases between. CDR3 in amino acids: CASSLESTGSVEKLFF. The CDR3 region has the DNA TGTGCCAGCAGCTTAGAATCAACAGGTTCGGTTGAAAAACTGTTTTTT. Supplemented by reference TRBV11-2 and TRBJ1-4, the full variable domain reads EAGVAQSPRYKIIEKRQSVAFWCNPISGHATLYWYQQILGQGPKLLIQFQNNGVVDDSQLPKDRFSAERLKGVDSTLKIQPAKLEDSAVYLCASSLESTGSVEKLFFGSGTQLSVL.

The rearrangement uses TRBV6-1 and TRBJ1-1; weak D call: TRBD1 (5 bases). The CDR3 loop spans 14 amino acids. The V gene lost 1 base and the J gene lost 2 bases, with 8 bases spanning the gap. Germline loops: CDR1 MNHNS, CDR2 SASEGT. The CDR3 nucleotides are TGTGCCAGCAGTGAAGGGGGGAGTAACACTGAAGCTTTCTTT. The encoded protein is CASSEGGSNTEAFF.

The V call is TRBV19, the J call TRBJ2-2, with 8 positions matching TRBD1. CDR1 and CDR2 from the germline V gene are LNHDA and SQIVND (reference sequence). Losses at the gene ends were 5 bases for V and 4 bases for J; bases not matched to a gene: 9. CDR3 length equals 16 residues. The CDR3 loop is CASSLPGGSGTGELFF. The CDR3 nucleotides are TGTGCCAGTAGTCTCCCAGGGGGCTCGGGCACCGGGGAGCTGTTTTTT.

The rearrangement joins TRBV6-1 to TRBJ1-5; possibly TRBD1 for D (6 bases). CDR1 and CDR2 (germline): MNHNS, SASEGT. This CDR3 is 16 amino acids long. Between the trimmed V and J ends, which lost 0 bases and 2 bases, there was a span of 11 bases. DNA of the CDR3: TGTGCCAGCAGTGAAGCTGAGGGGGAGGGCAATCAGCCCCAGCATTTT. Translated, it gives CASSEAEGEGNQPQHF.